This T cell receptor beta chain is drawn from a study of T cell changes during pregnancy in multiple sclerosis. Method: immunoSEQ multiplex PCR; TCRdb's copy keeps in-frame clones and lacks some. The sample carries approximately 85,000 clones, less than 95% recorded once. Germline V gene lookup returns CDR1 MNHEY and CDR2 SMNVEV (reference sequence). This CDR3 spans 14 amino acids. V lost 6 bases, J lost 1 base, and 12 bases lay in between. This TCR was recovered from a female donor with multiple sclerosis, enrolled in a pregnancy study. The V and J genes are TRBV27 and TRBJ1-1; D is undetermined. The sample in question was peripheral blood, obtained in the third trimester of pregnancy. CDR3 residues: CASRPSRQNTEAFF. The DNA for the CDR3 is TGTGCCAGCAGACCATCCAGACAGAACACTGAAGCTTTCTTT.